The 19 T cell receptor beta chains below were found in one sample sequenced in a study of T cells in Graves' hyperthyroidism and ophthalmopathy. Amplified TCR beta CDR3 regions derived from RNA transcripts. In the first-round RT-PCR of the TCR CDR3, the HTBI primer set was used. A single record per CDR3 protein comes from TCRdb applying MiXCR to the multiplex PCR reads. The repertoire holds roughly 500,000 distinct CDR3 sequences, with over 45% as singletons. Sequencing was done on a sample of peripheral blood or thyroid tissue (not recorded which). Source of these receptors: an adult woman with Graves' disease, either hyperthyroidism or ophthalmopathy (not recorded which).

A remark on this clonotype: Relative to the germline gene, one junction end is altered; a read error may explain this. V and J are TRBV10-3 and TRBJ1-6; 10 nucleotides match TRBD1. The CDR3 is made up of 15 amino acids. Germline assignment: CDR1 ENHRY and CDR2 SYGVKD. The CDR3 sequence is CAVSGDRGGNSPLHF. The CDR3 bases are TGTGCCGTCAGTGGGGACAGGGGTGGGAATTCACCCCTCCACTTT.

This clonotype was counted ten times or more. This sequence joins TRBV5-6 and TRBJ1-2, with 7 bases identical to TRBD1. Germline V gene sequence: CDR1 SGHDT, CDR2 YYEEEE. J was trimmed by 5 bases and V by 4 bases; bases with no gene match: 14. The CDR3 covers 16 residues. This CDR3 reads CASSRPGTASRYGYTF. As DNA, the CDR3 is TGTGCCAGCAGCAGACCCGGGACAGCGAGTCGATATGGCTACACCTTC.

The rearrangement links TRBV7-6 to TRBJ2-5; D may match TRBD1 or TRBD2 (6 bases each). The CDR3 extends over 18 amino acids. V gave up 5 bases and J gave up 5 bases, with 27 bases separating them. Looked up from germline, CDR1 is SGHVS and CDR2 is FNYEAQ. The CDR3 DNA sequence: TGTGCCAGCAGCCGCATGGCGGTAGACACCGGGGGCCGGGAGACCCAGTACTTC. Translation: CASSRMAVDTGGRETQYF. The full variable domain, in which reference TRBV7-6 and TRBJ2-5 provide the parts outside the CDR3, is GAGVSQSPRYKVTKRGQDVALRCDPISGHVSLYWYRQALGQGPEFLTYFNYEAQQDKSGLPNDRFSAERPEGSISTLTIQRTEQRDSAMYRCASSRMAVDTGGRETQYFGPGTRLLVL.

With respect to this clonotype: Germline is not matched at one junction end, which may reflect a read error. The chain uses TRBV5-1 and TRBJ2-7; 7 bases map to TRBD1. The CDR3 extends over 15 amino acids. Germline CDR1 SGHRS, CDR2 YFSETQ. CDR3 sequence: CASSLEAGGRDEQYF. In nucleotides, the CDR3 is TGCGCCAGTAGCTTGGAAGCAGGGGGACGGGATGAGCAGTACTTC.

This chain uses TRBV7-2 with TRBJ1-2, with no clear D. The V and J ends lost 5 bases and 2 bases respectively, with 9 bases between them. CDR1 is SGHTA, CDR2 FQGNSA, per germline. The CDR3 extends over 13 amino acids. The CDR3 protein is CASSAPGNYGYTF. CDR3 DNA: TGTGCCAGCAGCGCCCCGGGGAACTATGGCTACACCTTC.

This chain links TRBV27 with TRBJ1-2, with D maybe TRBD1 (5 bases). CDR3 length equals 13 residues. CDR1 is MNHEY, CDR2 SMNVEV, per germline (reference sequence). V was clipped by 7 bases and J by 4 bases, with 13 bases between them. The CDR3 here is CASNPGQGYGYTF. CDR3 DNA sequence: TGTGCCAGCAATCCTGGACAAGGCTATGGCTACACCTTC.

This clonotype was found many times. V is TRBV12-5 and J is TRBJ1-5; D possibly corresponds to TRBD1 (6 bases). Germline V CDR1 and CDR2: LGHNT, FRNRAP. This CDR3 is 13 amino acids long. V gave up 6 bases and J gave up 6 bases, with 12 bases separating them. The CDR3 coding sequence is TGTGCTAGTGGCATGGGGGGCGGTCAGCCCCAGCATTTT. Encoded protein: CASGMGGGQPQHF.

This clonotype was picked up one time. The chain carries TRBV5-1 and TRBJ2-5, with 7 nucleotides matching TRBD1. The CDR3 sequence is 14 residues long. Germline CDR1 is SGHRS and CDR2 is YFSETQ. Trimming cost V 1 base and J 5 bases; bases outside gene matches: 5. DNA of the CDR3: TGCGCCAGCAGCTTGTTAGGGGGCGAGGAGACCCAGTACTTC. Protein sequence: CASSLLGGEETQYF. The full variable domain, its missing parts supplied by reference TRBV5-1 and TRBJ2-5, is KAGVTQTPRYLIKTRGQQVTLSCSPISGHRSVSWYQQTPGQGLQFLFEYFSETQRNKGNFPGRFSGRQFSNSRSEMNVSTLELGDSALYLCASSLLGGEETQYFGPGTRLLVL.

V gene TRBV20-1 combines with J gene TRBJ1-2, with a tentative D call TRBD1 (6 bases). Germline loops: CDR1 DFQATT, CDR2 SNEGSKA (reference sequence). Trimming pared 5 bases from V and 3 bases from J, leaving 16 bases between. CDR3 length: 14 amino acids. In nucleotides, the CDR3 is TGCAGTGCTGGGAGGGGGGAGGTTCACTATGGCTACACCTTC. Its translation: CSAGRGEVHYGYTF.

The sample holds a few counts of this clonotype. The chain uses TRBV5-6 and TRBJ1-5, with a weak D call TRBD1 (5 bases). The V and J ends lost 0 bases and 3 bases respectively, with 10 bases between them. CDR1 and CDR2 from the germline V gene are SGHDT and YYEEEE. The CDR3 is made up of 15 amino acids. The chain's CDR3 is CASSLGGGVNQPQHF. CDR3 nucleotides: TGTGCCAGCAGCTTGGGGGGAGGGGTCAATCAGCCCCAGCATTTT. Full variable domain (outside the CDR3, taken from reference TRBV5-6 and TRBJ1-5): DAGVTQSPTHLIKTRGQQVTLRCSPKSGHDTVSWYQQALGQGPQFIFQYYEEEERQRGNFPDRFSGHQFPNYSSELNVNALLLGDSALYLCASSLGGGVNQPQHFGDGTRLSIL.

Of note for this clonotype: Germline is not matched at one junction end, which may reflect a read error. CDR3 sequence reads: CASSLAWTGTSEQYF. In nucleotides, the CDR3 is TGCGCCAGCAGCTTGGCCTGGACAGGAACTTCCGAGCAGTACTTC. The rearrangement links TRBV11-1 to TRBJ2-7; 7 bases line up with TRBD1. This CDR3 has 15 residues. The germline CDR1 and CDR2 sequences are SGHAT and FQDESV (reference sequence).

Only a few counts were recorded for this clonotype. A read error may produce the germline difference seen at one junction end. The genes are TRBV7-7 and TRBJ2-7; 14 nucleotides align to TRBD2. This CDR3 comprises 16 residues. Germline CDR1 and CDR2: SSHAT and FNYEAQ (reference sequence). DNA for the CDR3: TGTGCTAGCAGCTTCGAAGGGACTAGCGGGAGATTTGAGCAGTACTTC. It specifies CASSFEGTSGRFEQYF.

This clonotype was counted a single time. The junction shows a germline mismatch at one end, possibly a read error. V and J are TRBV29-1 and TRBJ2-2; 10 bases are shared with TRBD1. The CDR3 contains 16 residues. Germline-derived CDR1 and CDR2 are SQVTM and ANQGSEA. Here the CDR3 reads CSVFLRQGAKTGELFF. The CDR3 DNA reads TGCAGCGTCTTCTTACGACAGGGGGCGAAGACCGGGGAGCTGTTTTTT.

The genes are TRBV2 and TRBJ1-5, with D uncertain. V lost 6 bases to trimming and J lost 11 bases, with 17 bases between them. CDR1 is SNHLY, CDR2 FYNNEI, per germline. The CDR3 runs 13 residues. CDR3 sequence: CASSVTSMETQHF. The CDR3 coding sequence is TGTGCCAGCAGCGTGACTAGCATGGAGACCCAGCATTTT.

The chain couples TRBV10-3 to TRBJ2-7, with 10 nucleotides matching TRBD2. Germline assignment: CDR1 ENHRY and CDR2 SYGVKD. J was trimmed by 4 bases and V by 6 bases; bases with no gene match: 21. This CDR3 is 19 amino acids long. The CDR3 reads CAIRAGTSVEGGTVYEQYF. CDR3 nucleotide sequence: TGTGCCATCAGGGCAGGGACTAGCGTTGAAGGGGGAACAGTGTACGAGCAGTACTTC.

This chain joins TRBV11-2 and TRBJ2-7; tentatively, D is TRBD1 (6 bases). V lost 0 bases to trimming and J lost 0 bases, with 12 bases between them. This CDR3 has 16 amino acids. Looked up from germline, CDR1 is SGHAT and CDR2 is FQNNGV. CDR3 loop: CASSLDLVGASYEQYF. In nucleotides, the CDR3 is TGTGCCAGCAGCTTAGATCTTGTGGGGGCCTCCTACGAGCAGTACTTC.

This clonotype has only a few counts. V is TRBV29-1 and J is TRBJ2-7, with 7 bases lining up with TRBD1. The CDR3 consists of 13 residues. CDR1 SQVTM and CDR2 ANQGSEA come from the germline V gene. Trimming cost V 4 bases and J 3 bases; bases outside gene matches: 6. The CDR3 DNA reads TGCAGCGTTGGACAGGGCGAGGTCTACGAGCAGTACTTC. Residues: CSVGQGEVYEQYF.

This clonotype came up many times. This chain joins TRBV20-1 and TRBJ1-5, with 7 bases fitting TRBD1. The CDR3 is 14 amino acids. Trimming at V came to 5 bases and at J to 7 bases, leaving 11 bases not matched to a gene. CDR1 DFQATT and CDR2 SNEGSKA come from the germline V gene (reference sequence). CDR3 loop: CSALPGQAKQPQHF. For the CDR3, the DNA is TGCAGTGCTCTCCCCGGACAGGCCAAACAGCCCCAGCATTTT.

This clonotype was seen at least ten times. V is TRBV7-9 and J is TRBJ2-7, with D hard to call. CDR1 is SEHNR and CDR2 is FQNEAQ in the germline V gene (reference sequence). CDR3 length: 11 residues. V shed 5 bases and J shed 6 bases, with 8 bases lying between them. In nucleotides, the CDR3 is TGTGCCAGCAGCGATGTTAGCGAGCAGTACTTC. Its protein is CASSDVSEQYF.